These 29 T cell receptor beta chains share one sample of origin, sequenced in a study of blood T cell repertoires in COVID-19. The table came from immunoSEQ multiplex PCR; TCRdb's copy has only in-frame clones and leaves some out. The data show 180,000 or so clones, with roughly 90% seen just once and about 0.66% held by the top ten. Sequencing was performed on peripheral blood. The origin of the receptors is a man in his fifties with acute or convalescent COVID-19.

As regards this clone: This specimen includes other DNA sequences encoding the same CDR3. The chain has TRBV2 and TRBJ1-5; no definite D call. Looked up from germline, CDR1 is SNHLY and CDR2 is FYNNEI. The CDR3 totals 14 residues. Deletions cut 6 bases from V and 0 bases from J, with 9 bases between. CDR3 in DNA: TGTGCCAGCAGGGCAGGACTTAGCAATCAGCCCCAGCATTTT. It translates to CASRAGLSNQPQHF.

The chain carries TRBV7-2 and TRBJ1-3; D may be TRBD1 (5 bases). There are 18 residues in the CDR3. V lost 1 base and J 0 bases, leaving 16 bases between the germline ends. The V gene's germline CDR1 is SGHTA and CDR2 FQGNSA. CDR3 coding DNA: TGTGCCAGCAGCTTAGGACAGAGCACCTATTTCTCTGGAAACACCATATATTTT. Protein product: CASSLGQSTYFSGNTIYF.

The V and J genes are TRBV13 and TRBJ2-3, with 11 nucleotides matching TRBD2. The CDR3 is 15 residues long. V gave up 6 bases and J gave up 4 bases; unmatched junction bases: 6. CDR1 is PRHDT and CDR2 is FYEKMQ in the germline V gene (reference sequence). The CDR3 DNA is TGTGCCAGCAGTTTACTAGCGGGAGCGTCAGATACGCAGTATTTT. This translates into CASSLLAGASDTQYF.

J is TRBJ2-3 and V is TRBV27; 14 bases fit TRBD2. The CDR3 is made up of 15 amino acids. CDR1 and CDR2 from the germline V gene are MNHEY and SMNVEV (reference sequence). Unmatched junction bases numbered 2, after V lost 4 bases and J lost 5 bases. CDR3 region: CASSSGTSGRDTQYF. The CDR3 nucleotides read TGTGCCAGCAGTTCCGGGACTAGCGGGAGAGATACGCAGTATTTT.

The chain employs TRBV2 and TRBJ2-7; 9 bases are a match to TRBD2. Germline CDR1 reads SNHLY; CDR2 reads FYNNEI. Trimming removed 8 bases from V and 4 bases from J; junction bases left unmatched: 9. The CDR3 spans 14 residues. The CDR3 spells CASSREAGGYEQYV. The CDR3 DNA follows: TGTGCCAGCTCCCGGGAAGCGGGGGGTTACGAGCAGTACGTC.

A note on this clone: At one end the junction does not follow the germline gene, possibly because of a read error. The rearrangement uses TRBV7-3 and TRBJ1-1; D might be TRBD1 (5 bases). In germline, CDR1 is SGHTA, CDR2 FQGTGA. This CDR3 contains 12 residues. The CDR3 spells CASSSGNSEAFF. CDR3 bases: TGTGCCAGCAGCTCAGGGAACTCTGAAGCTTTCTTT.

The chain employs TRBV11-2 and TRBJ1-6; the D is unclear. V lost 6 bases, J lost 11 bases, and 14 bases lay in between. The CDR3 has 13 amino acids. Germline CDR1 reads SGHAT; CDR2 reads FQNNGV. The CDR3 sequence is CASSSNLYAPLHF. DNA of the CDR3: TGTGCCAGCAGTTCTAACCTCTATGCACCCCTCCACTTT.

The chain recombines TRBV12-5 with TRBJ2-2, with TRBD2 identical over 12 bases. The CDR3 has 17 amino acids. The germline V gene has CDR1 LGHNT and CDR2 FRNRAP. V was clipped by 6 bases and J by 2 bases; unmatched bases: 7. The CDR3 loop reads CASGLWTSGINTGELFF. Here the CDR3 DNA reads TGTGCTAGTGGCCTCTGGACTAGCGGGATTAACACCGGGGAGCTGTTTTTT.

CDR3 sequence reads: CASSPRQGHTNGYTF. CDR3 in DNA: TGTGCCAGCAGCCCTCGACAGGGGCACACTAATGGCTACACCTTC. The chain combines TRBV9 with TRBJ1-2; 8 positions match TRBD1. Trimming removed 4 bases from V and 6 bases from J; junction bases left unmatched: 11. The CDR3 covers 15 residues. Germline assignment: CDR1 SGDLS and CDR2 YYNGEE.

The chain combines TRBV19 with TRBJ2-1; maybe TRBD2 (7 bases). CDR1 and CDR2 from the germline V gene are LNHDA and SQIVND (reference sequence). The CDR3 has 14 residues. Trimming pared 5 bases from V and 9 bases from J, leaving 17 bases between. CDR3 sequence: CASSPRAGEGEQFF. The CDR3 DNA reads TGTGCCAGTAGTCCTCGAGCAGGGGAGGGTGAGCAGTTCTTC.

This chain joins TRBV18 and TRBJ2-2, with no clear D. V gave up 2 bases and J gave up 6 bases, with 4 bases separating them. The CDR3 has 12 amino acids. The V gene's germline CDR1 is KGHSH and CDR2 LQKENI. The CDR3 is CASSPGPGELFF. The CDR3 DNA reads TGTGCCAGCTCACCAGGGCCCGGGGAGCTGTTTTTT.

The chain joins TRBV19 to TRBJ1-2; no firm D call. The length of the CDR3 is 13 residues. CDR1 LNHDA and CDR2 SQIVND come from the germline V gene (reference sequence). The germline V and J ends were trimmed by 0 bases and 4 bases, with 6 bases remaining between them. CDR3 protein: CASSIDNSYGYTF. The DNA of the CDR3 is TGTGCCAGTAGTATAGACAATTCCTATGGCTACACCTTC.

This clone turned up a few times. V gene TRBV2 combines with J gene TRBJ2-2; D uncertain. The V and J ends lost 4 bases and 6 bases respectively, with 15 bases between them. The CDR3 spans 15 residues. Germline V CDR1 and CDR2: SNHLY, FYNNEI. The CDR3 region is CASSVQVPPAGELFF. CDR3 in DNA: TGTGCCAGCAGTGTCCAGGTCCCACCCGCCGGGGAGCTGTTTTTT.

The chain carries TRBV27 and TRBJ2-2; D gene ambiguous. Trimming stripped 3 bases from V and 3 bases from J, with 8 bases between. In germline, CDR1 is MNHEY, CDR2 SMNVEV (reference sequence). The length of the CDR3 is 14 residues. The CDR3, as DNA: TGTGCCAGCAGTTTCGGTCTCCACACCGGGGAGCTGTTTTTT. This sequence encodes CASSFGLHTGELFF.

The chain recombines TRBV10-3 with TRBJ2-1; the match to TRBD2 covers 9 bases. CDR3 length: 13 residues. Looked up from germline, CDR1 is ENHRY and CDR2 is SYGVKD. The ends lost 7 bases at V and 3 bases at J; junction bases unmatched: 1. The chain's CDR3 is CAIKRGDYNEQFF. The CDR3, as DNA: TGTGCCATCAAGCGGGGGGACTACAATGAGCAGTTCTTC.

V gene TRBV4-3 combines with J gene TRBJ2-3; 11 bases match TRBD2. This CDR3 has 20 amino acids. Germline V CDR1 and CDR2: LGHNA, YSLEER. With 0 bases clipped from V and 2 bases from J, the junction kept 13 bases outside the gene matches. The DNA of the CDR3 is TGCGCCAGCAGCCAAGAGTACCTAGCGGGGGGCCCAGTTCACACAGATACGCAGTATTTT. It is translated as CASSQEYLAGGPVHTDTQYF.

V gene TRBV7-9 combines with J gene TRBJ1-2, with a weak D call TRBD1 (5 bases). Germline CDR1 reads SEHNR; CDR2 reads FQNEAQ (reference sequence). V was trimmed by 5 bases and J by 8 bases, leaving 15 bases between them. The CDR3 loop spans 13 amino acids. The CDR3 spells CASSTEGLDGYTF. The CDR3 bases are TGTGCCAGCAGCACAGAGGGACTAGACGGCTACACCTTC. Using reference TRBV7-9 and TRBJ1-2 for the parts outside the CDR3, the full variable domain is DTGVSQNPRHKITKRGQNVTFRCDPISEHNRLYWYRQTLGQGPEFLTYFQNEAQLEKSRLLSDRFSAERPKGSFSTLEIQRTEQGDSAMYLCASSTEGLDGYTFGSGTRLTVV.

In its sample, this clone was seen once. The CDR3 sequence: CATSGTGGAGETQYF. For the CDR3, the DNA is TGTGCCACCAGTGGGACCGGGGGTGCGGGGGAGACCCAGTACTTC. The chain employs TRBV24-1 and TRBJ2-5; tentatively, D is TRBD2 (6 bases). The V and J ends lost 5 bases and 5 bases respectively, with 17 bases between them. Germline V CDR1 and CDR2: KGHDR, SFDVKD. This CDR3 is 15 amino acids long.

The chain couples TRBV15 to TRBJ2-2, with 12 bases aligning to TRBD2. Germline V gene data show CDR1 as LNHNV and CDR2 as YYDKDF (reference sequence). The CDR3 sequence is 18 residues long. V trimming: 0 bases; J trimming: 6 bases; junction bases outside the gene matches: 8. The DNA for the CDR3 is TGTGCCACCAGCAGAGATCGGTGGCTAGCGGGAGGGGCCGGGGAGCTGTTTTTT. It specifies CATSRDRWLAGGAGELFF.

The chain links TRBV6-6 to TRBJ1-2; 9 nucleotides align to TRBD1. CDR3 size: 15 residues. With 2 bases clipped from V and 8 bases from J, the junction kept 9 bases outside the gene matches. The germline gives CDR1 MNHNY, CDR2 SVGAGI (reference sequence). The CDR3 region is CASSYPEQGAQGYTF. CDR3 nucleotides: TGTGCCAGCAGTTACCCCGAACAGGGGGCGCAAGGCTACACCTTC.

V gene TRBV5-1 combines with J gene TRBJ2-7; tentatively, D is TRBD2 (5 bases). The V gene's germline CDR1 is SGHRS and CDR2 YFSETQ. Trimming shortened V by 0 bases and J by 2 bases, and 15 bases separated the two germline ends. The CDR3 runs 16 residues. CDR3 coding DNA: TGCGCCAGCAGCTTGGATACCTCGGGGTTACCCTACGAGCAGTACTTC. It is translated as CASSLDTSGLPYEQYF. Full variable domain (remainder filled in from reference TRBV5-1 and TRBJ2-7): KAGVTQTPRYLIKTRGQQVTLSCSPISGHRSVSWYQQTPGQGLQFLFEYFSETQRNKGNFPGRFSGRQFSNSRSEMNVSTLELGDSALYLCASSLDTSGLPYEQYFGPGTRLTVT.

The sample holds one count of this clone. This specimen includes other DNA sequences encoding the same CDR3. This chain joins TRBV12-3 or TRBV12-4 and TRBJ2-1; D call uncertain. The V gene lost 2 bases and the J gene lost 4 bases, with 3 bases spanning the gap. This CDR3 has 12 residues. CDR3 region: CASSLSYNEQFF. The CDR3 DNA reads TGTGCCAGCAGTTTATCGTACAATGAGCAGTTCTTC.

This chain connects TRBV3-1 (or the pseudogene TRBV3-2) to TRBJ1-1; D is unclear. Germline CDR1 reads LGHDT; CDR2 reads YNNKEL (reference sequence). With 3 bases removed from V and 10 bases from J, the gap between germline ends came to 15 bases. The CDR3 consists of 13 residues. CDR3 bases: TGTGCCAGCAGCCACCCAGAGGGTTCTGGAGCTTTCTTT. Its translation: CASSHPEGSGAFF.

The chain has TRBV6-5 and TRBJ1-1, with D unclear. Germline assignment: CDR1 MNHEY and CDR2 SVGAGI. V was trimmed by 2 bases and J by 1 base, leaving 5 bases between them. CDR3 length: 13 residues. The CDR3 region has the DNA TGTGCCAGCAGTTACGCGGAGAACACTGAAGCTTTCTTT. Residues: CASSYAENTEAFF.

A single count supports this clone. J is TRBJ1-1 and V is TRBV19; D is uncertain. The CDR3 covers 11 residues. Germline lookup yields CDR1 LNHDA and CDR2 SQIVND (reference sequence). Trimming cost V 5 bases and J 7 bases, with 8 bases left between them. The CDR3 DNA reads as TGTGCCAGTAGTTTGAGATTTGAAGCTTTCTTT. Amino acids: CASSLRFEAFF. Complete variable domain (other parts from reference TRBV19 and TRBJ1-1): DGGITQSPKYLFRKEGQNVTLSCEQNLNHDAMYWYRQDPGQGLRLIYYSQIVNDFQKGDIAEGYSVSREKKESFPLTVTSAQKNPTAFYLCASSLRFEAFFGQGTRLTVV.

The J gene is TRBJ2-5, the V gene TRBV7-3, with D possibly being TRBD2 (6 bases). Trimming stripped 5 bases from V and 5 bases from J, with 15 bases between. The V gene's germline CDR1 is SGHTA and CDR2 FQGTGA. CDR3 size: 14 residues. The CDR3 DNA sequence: TGTGCCAGCAGCCAAACCGGAGGGGCTGAGACCCAGTACTTC. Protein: CASSQTGGAETQYF.

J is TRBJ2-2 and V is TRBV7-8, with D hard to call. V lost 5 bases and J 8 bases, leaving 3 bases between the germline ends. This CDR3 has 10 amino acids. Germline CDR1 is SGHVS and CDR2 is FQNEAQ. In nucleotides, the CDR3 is TGTGCCAGCAGCCCGGGGGAGCTGTTTTTT. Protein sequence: CASSPGELFF.

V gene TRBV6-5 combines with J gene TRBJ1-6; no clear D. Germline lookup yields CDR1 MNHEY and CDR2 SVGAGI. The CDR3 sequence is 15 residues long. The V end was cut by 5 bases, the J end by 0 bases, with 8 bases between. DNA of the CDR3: TGTGCCAGCAGTCGGGATGTCTCCTATAATTCACCCCTCCACTTT. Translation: CASSRDVSYNSPLHF.

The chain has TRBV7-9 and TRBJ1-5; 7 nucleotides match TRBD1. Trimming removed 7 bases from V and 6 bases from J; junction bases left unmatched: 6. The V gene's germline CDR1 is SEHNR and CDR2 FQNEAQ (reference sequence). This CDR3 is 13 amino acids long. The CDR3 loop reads CASTPTGPQPQHF. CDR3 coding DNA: TGTGCCAGCACCCCGACAGGGCCTCAGCCCCAGCATTTT.